This TCR beta chain was captured in a study of cytomegalovirus exposure and HLA in healthy donors. This clone was counted between two and nine times. Germline V gene sequence: CDR1 MGHDK, CDR2 SYGVNS. There are 14 residues in the CDR3. V trimming: 4 bases; J trimming: 4 bases; junction bases outside the gene matches: 6. The PCR ran on 60 Vbeta and 13 Jbeta primers. Assay used: immunoSEQ multiplex PCR; TCRdb lists only in-frame clones, some missing. The sample includes 100,000 to 150,000 clones, 75% to 80% of them seen just once. The sequenced sample was PBMCs. The chain joins TRBV25-1 to TRBJ2-5; 7 bases are shared with TRBD1. The origin of this receptor is a woman in her fifties or sixties in good health and CMV-seronegative. The CDR3 loop reads CASSVRQGRETQYF. The CDR3 region has the DNA TGTGCCAGCAGTGTCCGACAGGGTAGAGAGACCCAGTACTTC.